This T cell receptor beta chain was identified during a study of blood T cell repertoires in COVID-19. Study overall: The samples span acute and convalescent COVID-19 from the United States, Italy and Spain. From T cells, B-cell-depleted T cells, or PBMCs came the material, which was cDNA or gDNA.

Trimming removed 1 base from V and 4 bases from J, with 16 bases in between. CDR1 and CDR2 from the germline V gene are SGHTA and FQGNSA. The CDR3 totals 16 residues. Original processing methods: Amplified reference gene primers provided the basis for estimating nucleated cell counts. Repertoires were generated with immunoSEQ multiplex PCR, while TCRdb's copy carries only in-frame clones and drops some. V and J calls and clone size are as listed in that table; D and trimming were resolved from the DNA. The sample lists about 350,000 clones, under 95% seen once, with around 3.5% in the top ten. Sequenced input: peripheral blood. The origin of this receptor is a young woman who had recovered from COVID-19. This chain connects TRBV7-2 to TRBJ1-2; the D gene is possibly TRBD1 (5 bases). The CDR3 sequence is CASSLEGGRVLYGYTF. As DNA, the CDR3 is TGTGCCAGCAGCTTAGAAGGCGGCAGGGTACTCTATGGCTACACCTTC. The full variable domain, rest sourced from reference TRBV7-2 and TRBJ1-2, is GAGVSQSPSNKVTEKGKDVELRCDPISGHTALYWYRQSLGQGLEFLIYFQGNSAPDKSGLPSDRFSAERTGGSVSTLTIQRTQQEDSAVYLCASSLEGGRVLYGYTFGSGTRLTVV.